This TCR beta chain was profiled in a study of post-analysis software for immune sequencing data. This CDR3 is built from 15 residues. Germline V lookup: CDR1 SGHRS, CDR2 YFSETQ. cDNA libraries for TCR beta contained unique molecular identifiers. The authors obtained 500,000 to 600,000 cDNA molecules from around 0.96 to 9.9 million T cells. MiXCR, applied by TCRdb to the PCR reads, yields one record per CDR3 protein. Of 500,000 to 600,000 distinct CDR3 sequences in the sample, roughly 46% were seen once. There are many counts of this clonotype. Antigen: not known. The junction does not match germline at one end; this may be a read error. Study observations and caveats: Among 5 or 6 TRBV segments more frequent in patients than controls were TRBV5-6, TRBV5-1 and TRBV20-1.

The genes are TRBV5-1 and TRBJ2-1; 10 positions match TRBD2. Sequencing input: blood. This clonotype originated in a girl aged 10 to 17 with multiple sclerosis. The CDR3 spells CASSPSGGSYNEQFF. As DNA, the CDR3 is TGTGCCAGCAGTCCTAGCGGGGGCTCCTACAATGAGCAGTTCTTC.